Here is one TCR beta chain with its context. Antigen: not known. PCR primers comprised 60 Vbeta and 13 Jbeta primers. How the authors handled the data: Among the unique TCR beta chains that a later analysis counted, 75 million to 85 million in all, about 11 million were shared. Sequenced by immunoSEQ multiplex PCR; TCRdb stores in-frame clones only, minus some. From that table come the V and J calls and clone size; the DNA was used to work out D and trimming. The data hold about 190,000 clones, with 87% observed a single time. The record originates from a study of cytomegalovirus exposure and HLA in healthy donors. Study-level information: Of all 400 or so donors who were genotyped, roughly 81% belonged to the Caucasian-associated ancestry cluster.

After removal of 3 bases from V and 4 bases from J, the junction contained 10 bases not matched to a gene. The CDR3 spans 17 residues. CDR1 and CDR2 (germline): SGHTA, FQGNSA. General observations from the study: A later analysis linked a missense DCLRE1C variant to TCR beta V- and J-gene trimming. In an earlier analysis, about 90% or about 30%: the productive usage of most TCR beta V segments.

The chain links TRBV7-2 to TRBJ1-5; 9 bases are a match to TRBD1. This clonotype originated in a young man in good health and CMV-seronegative. The sequencing input was PBMCs. DNA for the CDR3: TGTGCCAGCAGCTTGGATTTCCGGGACAGGGAGAATCAGCCCCAGCATTTT. It specifies CASSLDFRDRENQPQHF.